This T cell receptor beta chain was sequenced during a study of control samples from healthy donors and cancer patients. This CDR3 region has 13 residues. Germline V gene sequence: CDR1 KGHSH, CDR2 LQKENI. Trimming removed 1 base at V and 8 bases at J, with 11 bases between. Clones were read by immunoSEQ multiplex PCR, and TCRdb kept only the in-frame ones, dropping some. The table records about 180,000 clones, over 85% of them present only once. The clonotype comes from a young man in good health. The genes are TRBV18 and TRBJ1-2; no firm D call. The sequenced sample was blood. The CDR3 DNA is TGTGCCAGCTCACCACGGGCGGGAGAGGGCTACACCTTC. Translated, it gives CASSPRAGEGYTF.